The 30 T cell receptor beta chains listed next were all sequenced from one sample in a study of coeliac disease. Sequencing was performed with immunoSEQ multiplex PCR; in TCRdb, only in-frame clones are kept and a portion is missing. The data hold about 4,700 clones, with 60% to 65% observed a single time. Sequences were obtained from lamina propria lymphocytes from the gut. The source is an older woman with celiac disease.

The chain joins TRBV7-2 to TRBJ1-2, with D unresolved. Trimming shortened V by 5 bases and J by 4 bases, and 14 bases separated the two germline ends. This CDR3 comprises 14 residues. Germline V gene sequence: CDR1 SGHTA, CDR2 FQGNSA. The CDR3 is CASSPGVFFYGYTF. CDR3 nucleotides: TGTGCCAGCAGCCCCGGGGTTTTTTTCTATGGCTACACCTTC.

CDR3: CASSSTATFSGNTIYF. The DNA for the CDR3 is TGTGCCAGCAGCTCGACAGCCACCTTCTCTGGAAACACCATATATTTT. V gene TRBV7-8 combines with J gene TRBJ1-3; TRBD1 might be the D (5 bases). The CDR3 covers 16 residues. Germline loops: CDR1 SGHVS, CDR2 FQNEAQ. Trimming pared 4 bases from V and 0 bases from J, leaving 13 bases between.

The J gene is TRBJ2-1, the V gene TRBV21-1; TRBD1 is the table's D call, not checked against the DNA. TRBV21-1 is labeled a pseudogene. This CDR3 spans 15 amino acids. The CDR3 region is CASSKMGQGDVEQFF. CDR3 bases: TGTGCCAGCAGCAAAATGGGACAGGGGGATGTGGAGCAGTTCTTC.

As to this clone: At the DNA level, this CDR3 is encoded by other sequences in the same sample as well. The gene calls are TRBV7-2 and TRBJ2-5, with D tentatively TRBD2 (5 bases). This CDR3 is built from 13 residues. V was clipped by 5 bases and J by 3 bases, with 10 bases between them. Germline V CDR1 and CDR2: SGHTA, FQGNSA. CDR3 DNA: TGTGCCAGCAGCCGGGGTGGGGAAGAGACCCAGTACTTC. It translates to CASSRGGEETQYF.

This chain links TRBV5-1 with TRBJ2-7; 7 bases align to TRBD1. From germline, CDR1 is SGHRS and CDR2 YFSETQ. The CDR3 loop spans 16 amino acids. Trimming cost V 2 bases and J 0 bases; bases outside gene matches: 8. This chain's CDR3 is CASSFDTGASSYEQYF. The CDR3 nucleotides are TGCGCCAGCAGCTTTGATACAGGGGCCTCCTCCTACGAGCAGTACTTC.

The rearrangement joins TRBV5-4 to TRBJ2-5, with D perhaps TRBD1 (5 bases). The CDR3 length is 13 residues. Trimming took off 0 bases at V and 3 bases at J, with 6 bases between the two ends. CDR1 and CDR2 from the germline V gene are SGHNT and YYREEE (reference sequence). In DNA, the CDR3 is TGTGCCAGCAGCTTGGACAGGAAAGAGACCCAGTACTTC. Its protein is CASSLDRKETQYF.

This clone is large by share. The sample carries other DNA sequences with the same CDR3. The chain recombines TRBV4-3 with TRBJ2-7, with D possibly matching TRBD2 (5 bases). The CDR3 is made up of 15 amino acids. Looked up from germline, CDR1 is LGHNA and CDR2 is YSLEER. Trimming left V 0 bases short and J 3 bases short, with 12 bases between. The CDR3, as DNA: TGCGCCAGCAGCCAAGACTCTACGGGAAACTACGAGCAGTACTTC. Translating it yields CASSQDSTGNYEQYF.

The V and J genes are TRBV10-1 and TRBJ2-7, with a tentative D call TRBD1 (6 bases). The V and J ends lost 6 bases and 0 bases respectively, with 9 bases between them. This CDR3 is built from 13 residues. Per the germline V gene, CDR1 is WNHNN and CDR2 is SYGVQD (reference sequence). CDR3 sequence (DNA): TGCGCCAGCAGCTTGGACAGCTCCTACGAGCAGTACTTC. It specifies CASSLDSSYEQYF.

This chain links TRBV7-2 with TRBJ1-2; D possibly corresponds to TRBD1 (6 bases). V was pared by 2 bases and J by 7 bases, with 11 bases between. CDR1 is SGHTA and CDR2 is FQGNSA in the germline V gene. The CDR3 is 13 residues long. Written as DNA, the CDR3 is TGTGCCAGCAGCTTATTGATACAGGGTGGCTACACCTTC. Translated, it gives CASSLLIQGGYTF.

The rearrangement links TRBV7-9 to TRBJ1-4; TRBD1 might be the D (6 bases). Trimming shortened V by 5 bases and J by 7 bases, and 17 bases separated the two germline ends. In germline, CDR1 is SEHNR, CDR2 FQNEAQ (reference sequence). This CDR3 is 15 amino acids long. CDR3 sequence: CASSQGAGAREKLFF. In DNA form, the CDR3 reads TGTGCCAGCAGCCAAGGGGCAGGGGCGCGTGAAAAACTGTTTTTT. The full variable domain, with the rest looked up from reference TRBV7-9 and TRBJ1-4, is DTGVSQNPRHKITKRGQNVTFRCDPISEHNRLYWYRQTLGQGPEFLTYFQNEAQLEKSRLLSDRFSAERPKGSFSTLEIQRTEQGDSAMYLCASSQGAGAREKLFFGSGTQLSVL.

V usage is TRBV2 and J usage is TRBJ2-7; 8 bases map to TRBD1. Germline V gene data show CDR1 as SNHLY and CDR2 as FYNNEI. V trimming: 6 bases; J trimming: 5 bases; junction bases outside the gene matches: 0. This CDR3 has 11 residues. CDR3 DNA sequence: TGTGCCAGCAGGGGACAGGACGAGCAGTACTTC. Translating it yields CASRGQDEQYF.

V is TRBV9 and J is TRBJ2-7, with 7 bases fitting TRBD1. The CDR3 runs to 16 residues. J gave up 4 bases and V 2 bases, and 12 bases lay outside the gene matches. Germline V gene sequence: CDR1 SGDLS, CDR2 YYNGEE. CDR3 nucleotides: TGTGCCAGCAGCGTCGGACAGGACCCTATTTGGTACGAGCAGTACTTC. As protein: CASSVGQDPIWYEQYF.

The chain employs TRBV7-2 and TRBJ2-1, with D possibly matching TRBD1 (6 bases). Germline V gene data show CDR1 as SGHTA and CDR2 as FQGNSA. This CDR3 is 15 amino acids long. V lost 0 bases, J lost 7 bases, and 13 bases lay in between. The CDR3 spells CASSLAAGAGNEQFF. The DNA of the CDR3 is TGTGCCAGCAGCTTAGCAGCAGGGGCCGGAAATGAGCAGTTCTTC. Full variable domain (outside the CDR3, taken from reference TRBV7-2 and TRBJ2-1): GAGVSQSPSNKVTEKGKDVELRCDPISGHTALYWYRQSLGQGLEFLIYFQGNSAPDKSGLPSDRFSAERTGGSVSTLTIQRTQQEDSAVYLCASSLAAGAGNEQFFGPGTRLTVL.

The V and J genes are TRBV4-3 and TRBJ1-1; D is ambiguous. Germline CDR1 is LGHNA and CDR2 is YSLEER. V lost 0 bases and J lost 2, with 7 bases in between. CDR3 length: 14 residues. The CDR3: CASSQDLANTEAFF. Here the CDR3 DNA reads TGCGCCAGCAGCCAAGATTTGGCAAACACTGAAGCTTTCTTT.

The chain is built from TRBV4-3 and TRBJ2-3, with a possible D match to TRBD1 (6 bases). This CDR3 is 16 amino acids long. Germline V lookup: CDR1 LGHNA, CDR2 YSLEER. With 0 bases removed from V and 1 base from J, the gap between germline ends came to 11 bases. The CDR3 bases are TGCGCCAGCAGCCAAGATTTTGCAGGGGGCACAGATACGCAGTATTTT. It encodes CASSQDFAGGTDTQYF.

The J gene is TRBJ2-2, the V gene TRBV5-8; 9 nucleotides line up with TRBD1. Germline-derived CDR1 and CDR2 are SGHTS and YDEGEE. The length of the CDR3 is 15 residues. V trimming: 7 bases; J trimming: 9 bases; junction bases outside the gene matches: 13. The CDR3 sequence is CASATITGGIRELFF. The CDR3 coding sequence is TGTGCCAGCGCCACCATAACAGGGGGCATACGGGAGCTGTTTTTT.

The table lists this clone with a count of one. The J gene is TRBJ2-5, the V gene TRBV27; weak D call: TRBD1 (5 bases). The CDR3 loop spans 12 amino acids. Between the trimmed V and J ends, which lost 8 bases and 13 bases, there was a span of 20 bases. From germline, CDR1 is MNHEY and CDR2 SMNVEV (reference sequence). This chain's CDR3 is CASCPGIGPTYF. CDR3 in DNA: TGTGCCAGCTGCCCAGGGATAGGTCCGACGTACTTC.

The table lists this clone with a few counts. The J gene is TRBJ1-2, the V gene TRBV6-6, with D tentatively TRBD1 (5 bases). The CDR3 sequence is 11 residues long. The germline gives CDR1 MNHNY, CDR2 SVGAGI (reference sequence). V was cut by 8 bases and J by 7 bases, with 11 bases left in between. The CDR3 region has the DNA TGTGCCAGCGCAGGGTATGGTGGCTACACCTTC. Translating gives CASAGYGGYTF.

The chain employs TRBV30 and TRBJ2-2; weak D call: TRBD1 (5 bases). The CDR3 contains 12 residues. Germline CDR1 is GTSNPN and CDR2 is SVGIG (reference sequence). V lost 8 bases, J lost 2 bases, and 9 bases lay in between. The CDR3: CATGLNTGELFF. As DNA, the CDR3 is TGTGCCACAGGCCTCAACACCGGGGAGCTGTTTTTT.

This clone came up a few times. The chain links TRBV15 to TRBJ1-2; D gene unclear. The length of the CDR3 is 14 residues. Germline V gene sequence: CDR1 LNHNV, CDR2 YYDKDF (reference sequence). Trimming stripped 0 bases from V and 7 bases from J, with 12 bases between. The CDR3 nucleotides are TGTGCCACCAGCAGAGATCTGGAGAGTTCTGGCTACACCTTC. Its translation is CATSRDLESSGYTF. Filled out from reference TRBV15 and TRBJ1-2, the complete variable domain reads DAMVIQNPRYQVTQFGKPVTLSCSQTLNHNVMYWYQQKSSQAPKLLFHYYDKDFNNEADTPDNFQSRRPNTSFCFLDIRSPGLGDTAMYLCATSRDLESSGYTFGSGTRLTVV.

The genes are TRBV5-3 and TRBJ2-3, with 8 nucleotides matching TRBD2. TRBV5-3 is classed as an ORF, of uncertain function. This CDR3 has 17 amino acids. The junction had 11 bases not matched to a gene; V was cut back by 2 bases and J by 3 bases. CDR3: CARSFLFSGAGTDTQYF. As DNA, the CDR3 is TGTGCCAGAAGCTTCTTATTTAGCGGGGCGGGGACAGATACGCAGTATTTT.

This clone was seen a handful of times. Here the CDR3 DNA reads TGCGCCAGCAAATACCGGGACAGTTCTAACTATGGCTACACCTTC. Translated, it gives CASKYRDSSNYGYTF. This chain joins TRBV5-1 and TRBJ1-2; 7 nucleotides align to TRBD1. The germline gives CDR1 SGHRS, CDR2 YFSETQ. After removal of 6 bases from V and 0 bases from J, the junction contained 8 bases not matched to a gene. CDR3 length: 15 amino acids.

The gene calls are TRBV11-2 and TRBJ2-7; 14 nucleotides agree with TRBD2. The CDR3 has 15 residues. With 5 bases clipped from V and 7 bases from J, the junction kept 7 bases outside the gene matches. Germline assignment: CDR1 SGHAT and CDR2 FQNNGV. The CDR3 protein is CASSHGLAGGREQYF. In DNA, the CDR3 is TGTGCCAGCAGCCACGGACTAGCGGGGGGACGGGAGCAGTACTTC. Looking up the rest from reference TRBV11-2 and TRBJ2-7 gives the full variable domain: EAGVAQSPRYKIIEKRQSVAFWCNPISGHATLYWYQQILGQGPKLLIQFQNNGVVDDSQLPKDRFSAERLKGVDSTLKIQPAKLEDSAVYLCASSHGLAGGREQYFGPGTRLTVT.

The chain has TRBV6-1 and TRBJ1-5, with 9 bases identical to TRBD1. CDR1 and CDR2 (germline): MNHNS, SASEGT. The CDR3 is 14 residues long. The junction had 6 bases not matched to a gene; V was cut back by 8 bases and J by 4 bases. The CDR3 sequence: CASRRTGANQPQHF. Written as DNA, the CDR3 is TGTGCCAGCCGCAGGACAGGGGCTAATCAGCCCCAGCATTTT.

V is TRBV7-2 and J is TRBJ2-7; 9 positions agree with TRBD1. The ends lost 5 bases at V and 6 bases at J; junction bases unmatched: 11. CDR1 is SGHTA and CDR2 is FQGNSA in the germline V gene. This CDR3 contains 15 residues. CDR3: CASSPYPGQGSEQYF. DNA for the CDR3: TGTGCCAGCAGCCCATACCCCGGACAGGGGTCCGAGCAGTACTTC.

This chain joins TRBV7-9 and TRBJ2-2; D ambiguous. CDR1 SEHNR and CDR2 FQNEAQ come from the germline V gene (reference sequence). The CDR3 has 14 residues. V gave up 4 bases and J gave up 4 bases, with 10 bases separating them. The CDR3 region is CASSSWSRTGELFF. The CDR3 DNA is TGTGCCAGCAGCTCGTGGAGCCGCACCGGGGAGCTGTTTTTT.

The chain uses TRBV9 and TRBJ2-5; the match to TRBD2 covers 10 bases. The CDR3 runs to 14 residues. The J segment lost 4 bases and the V segment lost 1 base, leaving 1 base of the junction unmatched. Germline V CDR1 and CDR2: SGDLS, YYNGEE. CDR3 bases: TGTGCCAGCAGCGTACCTAGCGGGGGAGAGACCCAGTACTTC. This translates into CASSVPSGGETQYF.

This rearrangement joins TRBV11-2 to TRBJ2-5, with 8 positions matching TRBD2. The germline CDR1 and CDR2 sequences are SGHAT and FQNNGV. The CDR3 is made up of 20 amino acids. Trimming removed 0 bases from V and 3 bases from J; junction bases left unmatched: 18. The DNA for the CDR3 is TGTGCCAGCAGCTTAGATCCCCCTCCGCGGGGGGCGTTGGACGAAGAGACCCAGTACTTC. It specifies CASSLDPPPRGALDEETQYF. The whole variable domain, filled in from reference TRBV11-2 and TRBJ2-5, reads EAGVAQSPRYKIIEKRQSVAFWCNPISGHATLYWYQQILGQGPKLLIQFQNNGVVDDSQLPKDRFSAERLKGVDSTLKIQPAKLEDSAVYLCASSLDPPPRGALDEETQYFGPGTRLLVL.

This chain links TRBV7-2 with TRBJ2-5; D is ambiguous. Germline-derived CDR1 and CDR2 are SGHTA and FQGNSA. V shed 1 base and J shed 7 bases, with 16 bases lying between them. The CDR3 has 15 amino acids. CDR3 protein: CASSLVSRDGGTQYF. CDR3 nucleotide sequence: TGTGCCAGCAGCTTAGTTTCAAGAGACGGCGGGACCCAGTACTTC.

The CDR3 loop reads CASAQDRFNSGELFF. The CDR3 nucleotides are TGTGCTAGTGCGCAGGACAGATTTAACTCCGGGGAGCTGTTTTTT. V is TRBV12-5 and J is TRBJ2-2; tentative D call: TRBD1 (6 bases). Looked up from germline, CDR1 is LGHNT and CDR2 is FRNRAP. The CDR3 consists of 15 residues. With 7 bases removed from V and 6 bases from J, the gap between germline ends came to 18 bases.